The clone carrying this T cell receptor beta chain is deemed medium-sized. This entry comes from a study of T and B cells in COVID-19 patients. Study in general: Of 20 active-infection patients, 11 to 12 were critically ill with mechanical ventilation or extracorporeal membrane oxygenation. Of 20 active-infection patients, 15 to 18 carried comorbidities linked to unfavorable COVID-19 outcome.

CDR1 is MNHEY, CDR2 SVGAGI, per germline. J lost 1 base, V lost 5 bases, and 4 bases had no gene match. This CDR3 contains 16 residues. TRB rearrangements were amplified by multiplex PCR with BIOMED2 TRB-A/B primers. TCRdb used MiXCR to reprocess the multiplex PCR reads, holding one entry per CDR3 protein. The sample consists of 1,500 to 2,000 distinct CDR3 sequences, under 25% of them appearing once. From blood, roughly 220-550 ng of genomic DNA served as TRB template. This TCR was recovered from a human donor with active COVID-19. The sequenced sample consisted of blood. V is TRBV6-5 and J is TRBJ2-3, with 12 nucleotides matching TRBD2. CDR3 sequence (DNA): TGTGCCAGCAGTGGGCGGACTAGCGGGGGCACAGATACGCAGTATTTT. Translation gives CASSGRTSGGTDTQYF.